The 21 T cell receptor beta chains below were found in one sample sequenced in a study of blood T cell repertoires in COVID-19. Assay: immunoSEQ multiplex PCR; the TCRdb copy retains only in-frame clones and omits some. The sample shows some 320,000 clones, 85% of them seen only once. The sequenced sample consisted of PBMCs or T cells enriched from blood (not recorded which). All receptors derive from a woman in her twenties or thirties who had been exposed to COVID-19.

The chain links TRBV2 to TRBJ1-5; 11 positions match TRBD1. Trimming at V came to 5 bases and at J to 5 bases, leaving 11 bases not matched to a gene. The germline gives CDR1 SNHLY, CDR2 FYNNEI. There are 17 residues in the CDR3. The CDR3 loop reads CASSNPRDRGGDQPQHF. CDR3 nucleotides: TGTGCCAGCAGTAACCCCAGGGACAGGGGGGGAGATCAGCCCCAGCATTTT.

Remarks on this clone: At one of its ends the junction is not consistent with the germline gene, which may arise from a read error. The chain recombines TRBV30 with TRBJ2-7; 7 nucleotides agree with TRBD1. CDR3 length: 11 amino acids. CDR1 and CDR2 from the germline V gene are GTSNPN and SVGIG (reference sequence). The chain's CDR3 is CAWSSGTAQNF. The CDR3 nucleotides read TGTGCCTGGAGTTCTGGGACAGCGCAAAACTTC.

As DNA, the CDR3 is TGCGCCAGCAGTCGGCAGGGGGCTGTAGATACGCAGTATTTT. This gives the protein CASSRQGAVDTQYF. The chain is built from TRBV4-3 and TRBJ2-3, with 8 bases identical to TRBD1. The V gene end was trimmed by 6 bases and the J gene end by 5 bases; junction bases not matched to a gene: 7. The germline V gene encodes CDR1 LGHNA and CDR2 YSLEER. CDR3 length: 14 residues.

The DNA for the CDR3 is TGTGCCAGCAGCCCAAGGACTAGTTGGGACACCGGGGAGCTGTTTTTT. Amino acid sequence: CASSPRTSWDTGELFF. The chain recombines TRBV9 with TRBJ2-2; 7 bases agree with TRBD2. The CDR3 covers 16 residues. Per germline, CDR1 SGDLS and CDR2 YYNGEE. V gave up 4 bases and J gave up 3 bases; unmatched junction bases: 9.

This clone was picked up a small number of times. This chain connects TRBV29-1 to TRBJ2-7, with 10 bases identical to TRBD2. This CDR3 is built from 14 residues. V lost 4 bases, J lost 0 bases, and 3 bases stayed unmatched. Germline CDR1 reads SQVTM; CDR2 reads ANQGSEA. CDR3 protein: CSVVWTSGSYEQYF. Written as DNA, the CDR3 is TGCAGCGTTGTCTGGACTAGCGGCTCCTACGAGCAGTACTTC.

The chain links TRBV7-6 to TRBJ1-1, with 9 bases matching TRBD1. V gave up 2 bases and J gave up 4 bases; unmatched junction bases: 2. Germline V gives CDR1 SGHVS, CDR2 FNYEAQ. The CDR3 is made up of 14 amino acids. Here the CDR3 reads CASSLQDRGTEAFF. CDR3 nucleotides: TGTGCCAGCAGCTTACAGGACAGGGGCACTGAAGCTTTCTTT.

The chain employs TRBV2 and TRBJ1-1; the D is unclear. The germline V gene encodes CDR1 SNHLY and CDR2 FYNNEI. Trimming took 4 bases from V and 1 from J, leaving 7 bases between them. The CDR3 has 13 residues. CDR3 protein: CASSVEGNTEAFF. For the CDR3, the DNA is TGTGCCAGCAGTGTAGAGGGGAACACTGAAGCTTTCTTT.

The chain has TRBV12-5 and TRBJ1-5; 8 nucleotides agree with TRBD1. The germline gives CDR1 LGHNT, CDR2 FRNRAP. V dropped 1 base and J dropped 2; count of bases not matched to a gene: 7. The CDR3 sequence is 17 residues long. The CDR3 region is CASGLDFSDRGNQPQHF. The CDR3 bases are TGTGCTAGTGGTTTGGATTTCTCGGACAGGGGCAATCAGCCCCAGCATTTT.

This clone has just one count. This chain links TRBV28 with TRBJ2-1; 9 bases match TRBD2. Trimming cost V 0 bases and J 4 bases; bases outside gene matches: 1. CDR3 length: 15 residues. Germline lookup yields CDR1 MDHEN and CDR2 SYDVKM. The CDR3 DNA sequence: TGTGCCAGCAGTTTATGGGCGGGAGGGTACAATGAGCAGTTCTTC. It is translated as CASSLWAGGYNEQFF.

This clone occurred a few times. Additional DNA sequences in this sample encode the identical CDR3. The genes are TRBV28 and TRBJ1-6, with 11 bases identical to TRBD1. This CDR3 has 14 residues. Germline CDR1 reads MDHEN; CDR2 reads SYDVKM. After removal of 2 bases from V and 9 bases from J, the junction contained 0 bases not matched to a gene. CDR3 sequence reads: CASSLGQGASPLHF. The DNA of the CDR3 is TGTGCCAGCAGTTTAGGACAGGGGGCTTCACCCCTCCACTTT. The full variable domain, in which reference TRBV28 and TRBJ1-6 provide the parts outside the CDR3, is DVKVTQSSRYLVKRTGEKVFLECVQDMDHENMFWYRQDPGLGLRLIYFSYDVKMKEKGDIPEGYSVSREKKERFSLILESASTNQTSMYLCASSLGQGASPLHFGNGTRLTVT.

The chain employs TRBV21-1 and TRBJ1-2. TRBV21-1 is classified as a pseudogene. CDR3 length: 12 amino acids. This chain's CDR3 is CASSKSYHGYTF. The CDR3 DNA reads TGTGCCAGCAGCAAATCCTACCATGGCTACACCTTC.

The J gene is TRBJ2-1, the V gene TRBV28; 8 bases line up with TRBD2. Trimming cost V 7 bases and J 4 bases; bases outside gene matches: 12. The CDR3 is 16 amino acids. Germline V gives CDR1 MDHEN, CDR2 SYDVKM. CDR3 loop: CASNQVGTSTYNEQFF. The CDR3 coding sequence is TGTGCCAGCAATCAAGTGGGGACTAGTACGTACAATGAGCAGTTCTTC.

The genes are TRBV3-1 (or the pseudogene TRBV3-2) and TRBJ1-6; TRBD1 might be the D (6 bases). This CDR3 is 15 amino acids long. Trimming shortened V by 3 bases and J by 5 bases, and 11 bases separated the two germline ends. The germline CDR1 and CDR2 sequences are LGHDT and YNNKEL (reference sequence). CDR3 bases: TGTGCCAGCAGCCACCAGGGGATTAATAATTCACCCCTCCACTTT. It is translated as CASSHQGINNSPLHF.

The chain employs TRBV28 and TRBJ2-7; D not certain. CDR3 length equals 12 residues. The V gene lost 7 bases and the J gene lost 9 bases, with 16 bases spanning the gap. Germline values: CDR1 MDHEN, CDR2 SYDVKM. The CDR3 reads CASTGAVPGQYF. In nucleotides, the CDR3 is TGTGCCAGCACCGGCGCGGTCCCCGGGCAGTACTTC.

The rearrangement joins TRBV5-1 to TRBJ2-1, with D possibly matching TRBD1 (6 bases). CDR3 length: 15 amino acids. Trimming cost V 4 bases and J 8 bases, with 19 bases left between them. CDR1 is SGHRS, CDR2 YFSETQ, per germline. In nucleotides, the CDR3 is TGCGCCAGCAGCCAATCTCAAACAGGGTCCGATGAGCAGTTCTTC. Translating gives CASSQSQTGSDEQFF.

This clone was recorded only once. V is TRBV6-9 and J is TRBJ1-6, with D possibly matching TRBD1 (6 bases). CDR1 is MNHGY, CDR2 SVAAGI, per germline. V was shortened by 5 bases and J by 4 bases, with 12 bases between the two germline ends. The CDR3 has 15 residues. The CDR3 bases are TGTGCCAGCAGTATCGACAGGTGTTATAATTCACCCCTCCACTTT. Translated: CASSIDRCYNSPLHF.

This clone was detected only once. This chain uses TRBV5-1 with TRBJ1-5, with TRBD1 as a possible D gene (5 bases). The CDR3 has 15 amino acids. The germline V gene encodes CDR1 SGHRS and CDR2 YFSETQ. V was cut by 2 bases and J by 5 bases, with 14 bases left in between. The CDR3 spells CASSFRPGPDQPQHF. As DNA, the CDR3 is TGCGCCAGCAGCTTCAGGCCAGGGCCGGATCAGCCCCAGCATTTT. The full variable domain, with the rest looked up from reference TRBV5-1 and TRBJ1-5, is KAGVTQTPRYLIKTRGQQVTLSCSPISGHRSVSWYQQTPGQGLQFLFEYFSETQRNKGNFPGRFSGRQFSNSRSEMNVSTLELGDSALYLCASSFRPGPDQPQHFGDGTRLSIL.

In nucleotides, the CDR3 is TGTGCCAGCAGTATTGGACAGGACTGGCGCTACACCTTC. Its protein product is CASSIGQDWRYTF. The chain links TRBV28 to TRBJ1-2; 7 bases agree with TRBD1. This CDR3 is 13 amino acids long. After removal of 5 bases from V and 9 bases from J, the junction contained 9 bases not matched to a gene. From germline, CDR1 is MDHEN and CDR2 SYDVKM.

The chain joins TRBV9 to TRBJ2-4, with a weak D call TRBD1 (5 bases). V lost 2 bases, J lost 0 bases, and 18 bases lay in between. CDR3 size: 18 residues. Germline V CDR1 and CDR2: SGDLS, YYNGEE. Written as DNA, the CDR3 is TGTGCCAGCAGCGTGCAGGGTTGGGGCTTCGTAGCCAAAAACATTCAGTACTTC. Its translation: CASSVQGWGFVAKNIQYF.

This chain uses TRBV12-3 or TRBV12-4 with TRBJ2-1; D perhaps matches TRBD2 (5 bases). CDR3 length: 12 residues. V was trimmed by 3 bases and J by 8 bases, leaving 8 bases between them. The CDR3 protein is CASSFILDEQFF. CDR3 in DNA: TGTGCCAGCAGTTTCATACTAGATGAGCAGTTCTTC.

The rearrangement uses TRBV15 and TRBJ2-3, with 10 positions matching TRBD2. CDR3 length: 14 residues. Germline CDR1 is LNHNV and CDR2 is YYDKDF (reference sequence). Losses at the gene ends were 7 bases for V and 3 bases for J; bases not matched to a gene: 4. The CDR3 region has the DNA TGTGCCACCAAACTAGCGGGGTATACAGATACGCAGTATTTT. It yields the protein CATKLAGYTDTQYF. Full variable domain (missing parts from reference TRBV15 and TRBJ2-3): DAMVIQNPRYQVTQFGKPVTLSCSQTLNHNVMYWYQQKSSQAPKLLFHYYDKDFNNEADTPDNFQSRRPNTSFCFLDIRSPGLGDTAMYLCATKLAGYTDTQYFGPGTRLTVL.